This entry concerns a single TCR beta chain. Trimming stripped 2 bases from V and 12 bases from J, with 14 bases between. There are 12 residues in the CDR3. In germline, CDR1 is SGHDT, CDR2 YYEEEE. This specimen belongs to a study of blood T cell repertoires in COVID-19. The overall study: Sites in the United States, Italy and Spain provided acute and convalescent COVID-19 samples. PBMCs, B-cell-depleted T cells, or T cells provided the cDNA or gDNA that made up the material.

Authors' analysis steps: How many nucleated cells were present was estimated from reference gene primer amplification. Here immunoSEQ multiplex PCR was the method, and the copy in TCRdb shows in-frame clones only, minus some. Clone size and the V and J calls come from that table; the DNA yielded D and trimming. The data show about 90,000 clones, more than 70% seen once. The source material was peripheral blood. The source is a human donor in a cohort sampled during active COVID-19. V is TRBV5-6 and J is TRBJ1-2; D is possibly TRBD1 (5 bases). The CDR3 coding sequence is TGTGCCAGCAGCTTAGGGGCCCGGGGGAACACCTTC. Translating it yields CASSLGARGNTF.